Listed here are 21 T cell receptor beta chains from one sample, sequenced in a study of T cells after yellow fever vaccination. TCRdb re-called the 5' RACE reads through MiXCR, storing one row per CDR3 protein. The sample gives about 340,000 distinct CDR3 sequences, 8.7% of which show up once; approximately 18% is in the top ten. Sequenced here: PBMCs, sampled on the day of the first yellow fever vaccination. These receptors all come from a man younger than 30 who received the YFV17D yellow fever vaccine.

In nucleotides, the CDR3 is TGTGCCAGCAGTGGGGTCCAGGCAGCTGGCTACACCTTC. It translates to CASSGVQAAGYTF. The V call is TRBV12-3 or TRBV12-4, the J call TRBJ1-2; D is unresolved. The CDR3 runs to 13 residues. Trimming removed 5 bases at V and 7 bases at J, with 14 bases between.

This clonotype was observed at least ten times. Here the CDR3 DNA reads TGTGCCAGCAGCTCTCAGGGAGGGGGGGAAGCTTTCTTT. Amino acid sequence: CASSSQGGGEAFF. The chain joins TRBV7-2 to TRBJ1-1; maybe TRBD1 (6 bases). The CDR3 runs 13 residues. Germline V gives CDR1 SGHTA, CDR2 FQGNSA. The ends were cut back, 4 bases at V and 8 bases at J, with 14 bases in the middle.

A few counts support this clonotype. This chain joins TRBV7-2 and TRBJ2-7; TRBD1 agrees at 10 bases. J gave up 3 bases and V 3 bases, and 2 bases lay outside the gene matches. This CDR3 comprises 14 residues. Germline lookup yields CDR1 SGHTA and CDR2 FQGNSA. The CDR3 spells CASSFGQGVYEQYV. The CDR3 DNA follows: TGTGCCAGCAGCTTTGGACAGGGGGTCTACGAGCAGTACGTC.

V usage is TRBV4-3 and J usage is TRBJ2-3, with 9 bases fitting TRBD2. Unmatched junction bases numbered 11, after V lost 0 bases and J lost 4 bases. The CDR3 consists of 18 residues. CDR1 is LGHNA, CDR2 YSLEER, per germline. CDR3 DNA sequence: TGCGCCAGCAGCCAAGATCCGTCTTTGAGCGGGGGGTCAGATACGCAGTATTTT. This encodes CASSQDPSLSGGSDTQYF.

This clonotype has only a few counts. This rearrangement joins TRBV29-1 to TRBJ1-2, with D unclear. The CDR3 is 12 amino acids. Trimming removed 3 bases at V and 4 bases at J, with 9 bases between. CDR1 and CDR2 from the germline V gene are SQVTM and ANQGSEA. In DNA, the CDR3 is TGCAGCGTTGATCAAGGGATCTATGGCTACACCTTC. It encodes CSVDQGIYGYTF. Filled out from reference TRBV29-1 and TRBJ1-2, the complete variable domain reads SAVISQKPSRDICQRGTSLTIQCQVDSQVTMMFWYRQQPGQSLTLIATANQGSEATYESGFVIDKFPISRPNLTFSTLTVSNMSPEDSSIYLCSVDQGIYGYTFGSGTRLTVV.

The rearrangement links TRBV3-1 to TRBJ1-2; the D is unclear. Trimming left V 0 bases short and J 8 bases short, with 13 bases between. Per germline, CDR1 LGHDT and CDR2 YNNKEL (reference sequence). The CDR3 is made up of 14 amino acids. CDR3 residues: CASSQDGRRGGYTF. The DNA for the CDR3 is TGTGCCAGCAGCCAAGATGGCCGCCGCGGAGGCTACACCTTC. The whole variable domain, remainder taken from reference TRBV3-1 and TRBJ1-2, is DTAVSQTPKYLVTQMGNDKSIKCEQNLGHDTMYWYKQDSKKFLKIMFSYNNKELIINETVPNRFSPKSPDKAHLNLHINSLELGDSAVYFCASSQDGRRGGYTFGSGTRLTVV.

This clonotype has a handful of counts. This chain uses TRBV12-3 or TRBV12-4 with TRBJ2-1, with 13 bases fitting TRBD2. V lost 7 bases and J lost 4; bases outside the gene matches: 7. This CDR3 has 16 amino acids. CDR3 nucleotides: TGTGCCAGCACACCACTAGCGGGGGGGGGGTACAATGAGCAGTTCTTC. Its translation is CASTPLAGGGYNEQFF.

This clonotype was seen a few times. J is TRBJ2-7 and V is TRBV6-5; 9 bases line up with TRBD2. The CDR3 extends over 15 amino acids. CDR1 MNHEY and CDR2 SVGAGI come from the germline V gene. The V and J ends lost 2 bases and 0 bases, in that order; junction bases with no gene match: 2. DNA of the CDR3: TGTGCCAGCAGTTACACTAGCGGGTTCTCCTACGAGCAGTACTTC. It is translated as CASSYTSGFSYEQYF.

This clonotype was seen a few times. The V call is TRBV27, the J call TRBJ2-7; D is unclear. The germline CDR1 and CDR2 sequences are MNHEY and SMNVEV (reference sequence). Trimming took off 6 bases at V and 6 bases at J, with 21 bases between the two ends. CDR3 length equals 15 residues. CDR3 region: CASSTTGYSWGEQYV. CDR3 bases: TGTGCCAGCAGCACCACGGGTTATAGCTGGGGCGAGCAGTACGTC.

This clonotype was recorded at least ten times. The CDR3 bases are TGTGCCAGCAGACCGGGTTTGACGGTTCTGGGTGAGCAGTTCTTC. Translated, it gives CASRPGLTVLGEQFF. The chain has TRBV12-3 or TRBV12-4 and TRBJ2-1, with D unresolved. This CDR3 has 15 residues. Trimming took 6 bases from V and 9 from J, leaving 21 bases between them.

This clonotype is a singleton in its sample. The chain joins TRBV4-2 to TRBJ1-6, with D possibly matching TRBD1 (5 bases). V shed 0 bases and J shed 10 bases, with 10 bases lying between them. The CDR3 covers 14 residues. The germline V gene encodes CDR1 LGHNA and CDR2 YNFKEQ. CDR3 nucleotide sequence: TGTGCCAGCAGCCAAGAATGGGGCGGCTCACCCCTCCACTTT. It specifies CASSQEWGGSPLHF.

This clonotype was observed many times. The rearrangement uses TRBV4-2 and TRBJ2-1; 11 bases align to TRBD2. Per germline, CDR1 LGHNA and CDR2 YNFKEQ. The CDR3 spans 20 residues. With 1 base clipped from V and 0 bases from J, the junction kept 11 bases outside the gene matches. The CDR3 reads CASSQVMASGGLSSYNEQFF. In nucleotides, the CDR3 is TGTGCCAGCAGCCAAGTAATGGCTAGCGGGGGGCTGAGCTCCTACAATGAGCAGTTCTTC.

The V and J genes are TRBV4-2 and TRBJ1-6; no firm D call. Germline CDR1 and CDR2: LGHNA and YNFKEQ. Trimming removed 0 bases at V and 14 bases at J, with 17 bases between. CDR3 size: 15 residues. The CDR3 nucleotides are TGTGCCAGCAGCCAAGAGGCCTACCCCGAGGAAGCCCTCCACTTT. As protein: CASSQEAYPEEALHF.

This clonotype has a count of ten or more. The DNA for the CDR3 is TGCGCCAGCAGCCCCGACAGGGTGGACTATGGCTACACCTTC. Its translation is CASSPDRVDYGYTF. J is TRBJ1-2 and V is TRBV5-1; 7 nucleotides line up with TRBD1. Germline V CDR1 and CDR2: SGHRS, YFSETQ. The CDR3 spans 14 residues. The ends lost 4 bases at V and 3 bases at J; junction bases unmatched: 6.

This clonotype turned up a few times. This chain links TRBV7-9 with TRBJ2-7, with TRBD1 matching over 9 bases. This CDR3 is 13 amino acids long. Trimming at V came to 5 bases and at J to 1 base, leaving 0 bases not matched to a gene. From germline, CDR1 is SEHNR and CDR2 FQNEAQ (reference sequence). CDR3 in amino acids: CASSGTGSYEQYV. The CDR3 bases are TGTGCCAGCAGCGGGACAGGGTCCTACGAGCAGTACGTC.

V gene TRBV20-1 combines with J gene TRBJ1-2, with TRBD1 matching 9 bases. Germline trimming cut 0 bases from V and 7 bases from J; bases unmatched to any gene: 6. Per germline, CDR1 DFQATT and CDR2 SNEGSKA (reference sequence). This CDR3 has 14 residues. The CDR3 loop is CSAREQGQGSGYTF. DNA of the CDR3: TGCAGTGCTAGAGAGCAGGGACAGGGTTCTGGCTACACCTTC.

This clonotype has just a few counts. This sequence joins TRBV3-1 and TRBJ2-1; tentatively, D is TRBD2 (5 bases). CDR1 and CDR2 (germline): LGHDT, YNNKEL (reference sequence). The V and J ends lost 2 bases and 5 bases respectively, with 13 bases between them. This CDR3 is built from 15 residues. The DNA for the CDR3 is TGTGCCAGCAGCCAATCATACCGGCGGGACAATGAGCAGTTCTTC. As protein: CASSQSYRRDNEQFF.

The chain carries TRBV5-1 and TRBJ1-2; TRBD1 might be the D (5 bases). V lost 0 bases and J lost 3, with 15 bases in between. Per the germline V gene, CDR1 is SGHRS and CDR2 is YFSETQ. The CDR3 is 16 residues long. The chain's CDR3 is CASSLDFVGADYGYTF. CDR3 coding DNA: TGCGCCAGCAGCTTGGATTTCGTCGGGGCAGACTATGGCTACACCTTC. The whole variable domain, remainder taken from reference TRBV5-1 and TRBJ1-2, is KAGVTQTPRYLIKTRGQQVTLSCSPISGHRSVSWYQQTPGQGLQFLFEYFSETQRNKGNFPGRFSGRQFSNSRSEMNVSTLELGDSALYLCASSLDFVGADYGYTFGSGTRLTVV.

V gene TRBV7-2 combines with J gene TRBJ2-7, with D tentatively TRBD1 (5 bases). Per germline, CDR1 SGHTA and CDR2 FQGNSA. The CDR3 spans 13 residues. V lost 5 bases to trimming and J lost 2 bases, with 10 bases between them. CDR3 nucleotides: TGTGCCAGCAGCACCGGACACACCTACGAGCAGTACTTC. Protein product: CASSTGHTYEQYF.

This clonotype has a handful of counts. The rearrangement links TRBV15 to TRBJ1-1, with D uncertain. This CDR3 spans 15 amino acids. Germline V lookup: CDR1 LNHNV, CDR2 YYDKDF (reference sequence). Trimming removed 4 bases at V and 0 bases at J, with 12 bases between. Here the CDR3 DNA reads TGTGCCACCAGCATGCAGCACCTCATGAACACTGAAGCTTTCTTT. Translating gives CATSMQHLMNTEAFF. Together with reference TRBV15 and TRBJ1-1, the CDR3 gives the full variable domain: DAMVIQNPRYQVTQFGKPVTLSCSQTLNHNVMYWYQQKSSQAPKLLFHYYDKDFNNEADTPDNFQSRRPNTSFCFLDIRSPGLGDTAMYLCATSMQHLMNTEAFFGQGTRLTVV.

This clonotype has ten or more counts. The CDR3 DNA is TGCAGTGCCCGACCGGGACTAGCGGGGGAGTTTGACAATGAGCAGTTCTTC. This codes for CSARPGLAGEFDNEQFF. The V and J genes are TRBV20-1 and TRBJ2-1, with 14 bases fitting TRBD2. V was pared by 6 bases and J by 5 bases, with 12 bases of the junction left unmatched. The CDR3 is 17 amino acids. Germline V CDR1 and CDR2: DFQATT, SNEGSKA (reference sequence).